The 30 T cell receptor beta chains listed next were all sequenced from one sample in a study of cytomegalovirus exposure and HLA in healthy donors. PCR was performed using 60 Vbeta and 13 Jbeta primers. Generated by immunoSEQ multiplex PCR, the TCRdb table keeps only in-frame clones and is missing some. In the table there are 150,000 to 200,000 clones, about 76% of which are singletons. Sequenced input: PBMCs. The receptor set was obtained from a male donor in good health and CMV-seropositive.

This chain connects TRBV7-2 to TRBJ1-5, with 9 nucleotides matching TRBD1. The CDR3 covers 15 residues. Germline V lookup: CDR1 SGHTA, CDR2 FQGNSA. The ends lost 0 bases at V and 4 bases at J; junction bases unmatched: 1. DNA of the CDR3: TGTGCCAGCAGCTTAGCCGGACAGGGGAATCAGCCCCAGCATTTT. It codes for CASSLAGQGNQPQHF.

This clone has just one count. The rearrangement links TRBV9 to TRBJ2-2, with 9 bases lining up with TRBD1. V lost 4 bases and J lost 4; bases outside the gene matches: 8. This CDR3 is built from 16 residues. Germline assignment: CDR1 SGDLS and CDR2 YYNGEE. CDR3 DNA: TGTGCCAGCAGCACAACAGGGGGCGCGGGCACCGGGGAGCTGTTTTTT. Translation: CASSTTGGAGTGELFF.

The chain combines TRBV5-6 with TRBJ1-2, with 9 bases that match TRBD1. The J segment lost 7 bases and the V segment lost 2 bases, leaving 12 bases of the junction unmatched. Germline values: CDR1 SGHDT, CDR2 YYEEEE. The CDR3 is 16 residues long. Written as DNA, the CDR3 is TGTGCCAGCAGCTTTCGACAGGGGGGAGGTCGTAGTGGCTACACCTTC. Its translation: CASSFRQGGGRSGYTF.

The chain links TRBV7-3 to TRBJ2-1, with D possibly being TRBD1 (5 bases). Germline V lookup: CDR1 SGHTA, CDR2 FQGTGA. V was trimmed by 5 bases and J by 6 bases, leaving 11 bases between them. CDR3 length equals 13 residues. CDR3 nucleotides: TGTGCCAGCAGCCAAGGGGCGGTCAATGAGCAGTTCTTC. Its translation: CASSQGAVNEQFF.

The chain joins TRBV5-4 to TRBJ2-7, with 7 bases lining up with TRBD1. The CDR3 contains 15 residues. The V gene end was trimmed by 4 bases and the J gene end by 6 bases; junction bases not matched to a gene: 13. The germline V gene encodes CDR1 SGHNT and CDR2 YYREEE (reference sequence). The chain's CDR3 is CASSPPDRARSEQYF. The DNA of the CDR3 is TGTGCCAGCAGCCCGCCCGACAGGGCACGCTCCGAGCAGTACTTC.

On this clone: This sample also contains other DNA sequences that code for the same CDR3. This chain connects TRBV10-3 to TRBJ1-6; D not resolved. CDR3 length: 15 residues. Deletions cut 3 bases from V and 0 bases from J, with 6 bases between. Germline loops: CDR1 ENHRY, CDR2 SYGVKD. CDR3 in amino acids: CAISDRSSYNSPLHF. The CDR3 DNA is TGTGCCATCAGTGATCGGAGCTCCTATAATTCACCCCTCCACTTT.

The chain carries TRBV30 and TRBJ1-3; 7 bases map to TRBD1. This CDR3 is built from 14 residues. The V and J ends lost 4 bases and 1 base, in that order; junction bases with no gene match: 4. CDR1 is GTSNPN and CDR2 is SVGIG in the germline V gene (reference sequence). The CDR3 sequence: CAWTKTGSGNTIYF. CDR3 DNA: TGTGCCTGGACGAAGACAGGGTCTGGAAACACCATATATTTT.

This clone has a handful of counts. Additional DNA sequences in this sample encode the identical CDR3. This sequence joins TRBV10-3 and TRBJ2-5; 15 bases align to TRBD2. The CDR3 has 17 residues. The J segment lost 5 bases and the V segment lost 2 bases, leaving 6 bases of the junction unmatched. Germline V gives CDR1 ENHRY, CDR2 SYGVKD. The CDR3 DNA follows: TGTGCCATCAGTGAGGGGACTAGCGGGGGGCGAGGGGAGACCCAGTACTTC. Protein sequence: CAISEGTSGGRGETQYF.

The chain uses TRBV6-5 and TRBJ2-5; 10 positions match TRBD1. The last part of the DNA fits TRBJ2-7 better; the J call may be wrong. The CDR3 contains 15 residues. Germline assignment: CDR1 MNHEY and CDR2 SVGAGI. The CDR3, as DNA: TGTGCCAGCAGTTACGGGACAGGGGCTTCCTACGAGCAGTACTTC. Amino acids: CASSYGTGASYEQYF.

The V call is TRBV14, the J call TRBJ2-5; TRBD1 is a possible D gene (6 bases). From germline, CDR1 is SGHDN and CDR2 FVKESK. Between the trimmed V and J ends, which lost 4 bases and 5 bases, there was a span of 11 bases. The CDR3 has 13 residues. For the CDR3, the DNA is TGTGCCAGCAGCCGACAGGAAGCGGAGACCCAGTACTTC. This gives the protein CASSRQEAETQYF. The complete variable domain, with remaining parts taken from reference TRBV14 and TRBJ2-5, reads EAGVTQFPSHSVIEKGQTVTLRCDPISGHDNLYWYRRVMGKEIKFLLHFVKESKQDESGMPNNRFLAERTGGTYSTLKVQPAELEDSGVYFCASSRQEAETQYFGPGTRLLVL.

The chain combines TRBV5-1 with TRBJ2-7; 7 bases agree with TRBD2. CDR1 is SGHRS, CDR2 YFSETQ, per germline. J was trimmed by 3 bases and V by 0 bases; bases with no gene match: 9. This CDR3 region has 16 residues. CDR3 amino acids: CASSLGVAGVGYEQYF. The CDR3 DNA follows: TGCGCCAGCAGCTTGGGCGTCGCGGGAGTGGGCTACGAGCAGTACTTC.

This clone was found a few times. This chain links TRBV2 with TRBJ2-2; a weak D match, TRBD2 (6 bases). Germline CDR1 is SNHLY and CDR2 is FYNNEI. The length of the CDR3 is 15 residues. V was cut by 1 base and J by 4 bases, with 10 bases left in between. CDR3 sequence reads: CASSEEDYLTGELFF. DNA for the CDR3: TGTGCCAGCAGTGAAGAGGACTACCTCACCGGGGAGCTGTTTTTT. The complete variable domain, with remaining parts taken from reference TRBV2 and TRBJ2-2, reads EPEVTQTPSHQVTQMGQEVILRCVPISNHLYFYWYRQILGQKVEFLVSFYNNEISEKSEIFDDQFSVERPDGSNFTLKIRSTKLEDSAMYFCASSEEDYLTGELFFGEGSRLTVL.

The genes are TRBV11-2 and TRBJ1-1; D remains ambiguous. Germline loops: CDR1 SGHAT, CDR2 FQNNGV. This CDR3 has 16 residues. V dropped 5 bases and J dropped 1 base, with 17 bases sitting between them. CDR3 in DNA: TGTGCCAGCAGCCTTAGCGACCCGGGCGGGAACACTGAAGCTTTCTTT. Protein: CASSLSDPGGNTEAFF.

The chain joins TRBV5-1 to TRBJ1-3, with 9 bases identical to TRBD1. There are 20 residues in the CDR3. Germline CDR1 is SGHRS and CDR2 is YFSETQ. J lost 1 base, V lost 7 bases, and 21 bases had no gene match. The CDR3 loop reads CASSTSGQGKSGGSGNTIYF. The DNA for the CDR3 is TGCGCCAGCTCAACCTCGGGACAGGGAAAGTCCGGGGGATCTGGAAACACCATATATTTT.

The CDR3 coding sequence is TGTGCCAGCAGTTTCGACAGGGGTAGGGGTCAGCCCCAGCATTTT. Translating gives CASSFDRGRGQPQHF. The chain recombines TRBV27 with TRBJ1-5; 8 nucleotides align to TRBD1. V was pared by 3 bases and J by 6 bases, with 7 bases of the junction left unmatched. Germline V gives CDR1 MNHEY, CDR2 SMNVEV (reference sequence). This CDR3 is 15 amino acids long.

The V call is TRBV4-1, the J call TRBJ2-7; 11 bases are a match to TRBD2. This CDR3 is built from 16 residues. The V segment lost 2 bases and the J segment 2 bases; nucleotides outside the gene matches: 5. Germline loops: CDR1 MGHRA, CDR2 YSYEKL. The chain's CDR3 is CASSQSSGGTTYEQYF. Here the CDR3 DNA reads TGCGCCAGCAGCCAATCTAGCGGGGGGACCACCTACGAGCAGTACTTC.

The chain links TRBV6-5 to TRBJ2-7, with TRBD2 matching over 8 bases. The germline gives CDR1 MNHEY, CDR2 SVGAGI. The J segment lost 9 bases and the V segment lost 0 bases, leaving 10 bases of the junction unmatched. This CDR3 contains 15 residues. CDR3 nucleotides: TGTGCCAGCAGTTACTCGTTCAGCGGGGGAGGTGGGCAGTACTTC. Its translation: CASSYSFSGGGGQYF.

This clone was counted once. The rearrangement links TRBV19 to TRBJ2-1; 7 nucleotides line up with TRBD1. From germline, CDR1 is LNHDA and CDR2 SQIVND (reference sequence). J was trimmed by 3 bases and V by 5 bases; bases with no gene match: 4. There are 14 residues in the CDR3. The CDR3 sequence is CASSVDRDYNEQFF. In DNA form, the CDR3 reads TGTGCCAGTAGTGTTGACAGGGACTACAATGAGCAGTTCTTC.

The chain joins TRBV19 to TRBJ2-6; 8 bases agree with TRBD1. CDR1 LNHDA and CDR2 SQIVND come from the germline V gene (reference sequence). V lost 6 bases, J lost 4 bases, and 5 bases stayed unmatched. The CDR3 loop spans 15 amino acids. CDR3 loop: CASRTQGVGANVLTF. The CDR3 DNA reads as TGTGCCAGTAGAACACAGGGGGTAGGGGCCAACGTCCTGACTTTC.

This chain joins TRBV14 and TRBJ1-1, with D possibly matching TRBD1 (6 bases). The length of the CDR3 is 14 residues. Germline CDR1 reads SGHDN; CDR2 reads FVKESK. The V end lost 1 base, the J end lost 8 bases, and 14 bases lay between the germline ends. CDR3 region: CASSQVLGGAEAFF. Here the CDR3 DNA reads TGTGCCAGCAGCCAAGTTCTAGGGGGGGCGGAAGCTTTCTTT. Based on the CDR3 plus reference TRBV14 and TRBJ1-1, the full variable domain is EAGVTQFPSHSVIEKGQTVTLRCDPISGHDNLYWYRRVMGKEIKFLLHFVKESKQDESGMPNNRFLAERTGGTYSTLKVQPAELEDSGVYFCASSQVLGGAEAFFGQGTRLTVV.

This clone was observed a single time. The chain carries TRBV4-2 and TRBJ1-3, with D uncertain. Trimming left V 0 bases short and J 2 bases short, with 11 bases between. Per germline, CDR1 LGHNA and CDR2 YNFKEQ. The CDR3 length is 16 residues. CDR3 sequence reads: CASSQDTTQAGNTIYF. The CDR3 coding sequence is TGTGCCAGCAGCCAAGATACCACCCAGGCTGGAAACACCATATATTTT.

The chain employs TRBV27 and TRBJ1-3, with a weak D call TRBD1 (5 bases). The CDR3 has 15 amino acids. The V end lost 0 bases, the J end lost 2 bases, and 8 bases lay between the germline ends. CDR1 is MNHEY, CDR2 SMNVEV, per germline (reference sequence). The CDR3 DNA reads as TGTGCCAGCAGTTTATCGGGGGGAGCTGGAAACACCATATATTTT. It yields the protein CASSLSGGAGNTIYF.

This chain connects TRBV29-1 to TRBJ2-7; 7 bases are shared with TRBD1. CDR1 and CDR2 from the germline V gene are SQVTM and ANQGSEA. Trimming took 7 bases from V and 1 from J; bases not matched to a gene: 4. This CDR3 is built from 12 residues. The CDR3 here is CSGQGDSYEQYF. CDR3 DNA sequence: TGCAGCGGACAGGGTGATTCCTACGAGCAGTACTTC.

This clone appeared a single time. The chain combines TRBV7-8 with TRBJ2-7; D is undetermined. V gave up 1 base and J gave up 4 bases, with 14 bases separating them. The CDR3 spans 15 residues. Germline CDR1 SGHVS, CDR2 FQNEAQ. The CDR3 region has the DNA TGTGCCAGCAGCTTAGGGCTAGGATCTCTATACGAGCAGTACTTC. Amino acid sequence: CASSLGLGSLYEQYF.

The table lists this clone with a count of one. The rearrangement uses TRBV9 and TRBJ2-6, with TRBD1 identical over 8 bases. V was pared by 5 bases and J by 2 bases, with 3 bases of the junction left unmatched. The V gene's germline CDR1 is SGDLS and CDR2 YYNGEE. CDR3 length equals 15 residues. CDR3 DNA: TGTGCCAGCAGGACACAGGGGGCTGGGGCCAACGTCCTGACTTTC. As protein: CASRTQGAGANVLTF.

The rearrangement joins TRBV19 to TRBJ1-2; no clear D gene. Trimming removed 8 bases at V and 4 bases at J, with 14 bases between. Germline V gene lookup returns CDR1 LNHDA and CDR2 SQIVND (reference sequence). The CDR3 extends over 13 amino acids. CDR3 in DNA: TGTGCCAGTCGATCACAGAGTCTCTATGGCTACACCTTC. Its translation is CASRSQSLYGYTF.

This chain connects TRBV5-1 to TRBJ1-5, with D perhaps matching TRBD1 (5 bases). The CDR3 extends over 15 amino acids. CDR1 is SGHRS and CDR2 is YFSETQ in the germline V gene. With 0 bases removed from V and 7 bases from J, the gap between germline ends came to 14 bases. The CDR3 sequence is CASSLAGGDGQPQHF. The CDR3 DNA reads as TGCGCCAGCAGCTTGGCCGGCGGGGACGGCCAGCCCCAGCATTTT.

The rearrangement uses TRBV28 and TRBJ1-6; TRBD1 might be the D (6 bases). This CDR3 region has 14 residues. Germline V lookup: CDR1 MDHEN, CDR2 SYDVKM. Trimming shortened V by 5 bases and J by 8 bases, and 13 bases separated the two germline ends. The CDR3 DNA sequence: TGTGCCAGCAGTCTAGGGGGTATCTATTCACCCCTCCACTTT. Its protein is CASSLGGIYSPLHF. Together with reference TRBV28 and TRBJ1-6, the CDR3 gives the full variable domain: DVKVTQSSRYLVKRTGEKVFLECVQDMDHENMFWYRQDPGLGLRLIYFSYDVKMKEKGDIPEGYSVSREKKERFSLILESASTNQTSMYLCASSLGGIYSPLHFGNGTRLTVT.

The chain links TRBV18 to TRBJ2-7; a weak D match, TRBD2 (6 bases). The V end was cut by 3 bases, the J end by 4 bases, with 16 bases between. Germline loops: CDR1 KGHSH, CDR2 LQKENI. The CDR3 covers 15 residues. The CDR3 region has the DNA TGTGCCAGCTCACCTCCGACTAGATTCGGTTACGAGCAGTACTTC. It encodes CASSPPTRFGYEQYF.

The V gene is TRBV4-3, the J gene TRBJ1-5; 8 bases match TRBD1. V was pared by 6 bases and J by 6 bases, with 16 bases of the junction left unmatched. CDR1 is LGHNA, CDR2 YSLEER, per germline. The CDR3 runs 17 residues. The CDR3 DNA follows: TGCGCCAGCAGTCAATTTTATGGACAGGGAGTCAGTCAGCCCCAGCATTTT. It encodes CASSQFYGQGVSQPQHF.